This T cell receptor beta chain was obtained from a study of blood T cell repertoires in COVID-19. The overall study: Acute-phase and convalescent COVID-19 samples originated in the United States, Italy and Spain.

Seattle patient enrollment occurred during active infection, with longitudinal follow-up thereafter. The germline V gene has CDR1 MNHEY and CDR2 SVGAGI. With V trimmed by 7 bases and J by 8 bases, 14 bases remained unmatched. The CDR3 is made up of 15 amino acids. Authors' analysis steps: Nucleated cell number was recorded as an estimate derived from reference gene primer amplification. Sequencing used immunoSEQ multiplex PCR; TCRdb keeps in-frame clones, though not all of them. V and J calls and clone size come straight from that table; D and trimming were deduced from the DNA. The sample holds under 400,000 clones, 90% seen once.

Sequenced material: peripheral blood. The chain carries TRBV6-5 and TRBJ2-3; 8 bases are shared with TRBD1. This TCR derives from a woman in her thirties with COVID-19, enrolled during active disease. The CDR3 DNA is TGTGCCAGCACGAAAACAGGGGGAGCCGGGGGTACGCAGTATTTT. Translating it yields CASTKTGGAGGTQYF.